This T cell receptor beta chain originates from a study of beta chain features in type 1 diabetes. The study's findings and limits: The study found that naive, central memory and Treg TCRB repertoires appeared more similar in patients than in healthy donors. When Type 1 diabetes patients were examined, their TCRB CDR3s proved moderately but significantly shorter in all four CD4+ subsets.

The length of the CDR3 is 17 residues. CDR1 is SGHTA and CDR2 is FQGNSA in the germline V gene. V lost 5 bases to trimming and J lost 3 bases, with 21 bases between them. Of note for this clone: What it recognizes is unknown.

Reverse transcription of all isolated RNA meant that expressed TCRB transcripts were sequenced. Profiled with immunoSEQ multiplex PCR; TCRdb holds only in-frame clones, not every one. In the table there are hundreds of thousands of clones, 14% of which are singletons. The receptor comes from a man aged 25 to 45 with type 1 diabetes. Input material: naive CD4+ T cells from blood. This chain links TRBV7-2 with TRBJ2-3; D may be TRBD2 (5 bases). The CDR3 is CASSPMSGSLSTDTQYF. The CDR3, as DNA: TGTGCCAGCAGCCCAATGTCGGGATCCCTCTCAACAGATACGCAGTATTTT.